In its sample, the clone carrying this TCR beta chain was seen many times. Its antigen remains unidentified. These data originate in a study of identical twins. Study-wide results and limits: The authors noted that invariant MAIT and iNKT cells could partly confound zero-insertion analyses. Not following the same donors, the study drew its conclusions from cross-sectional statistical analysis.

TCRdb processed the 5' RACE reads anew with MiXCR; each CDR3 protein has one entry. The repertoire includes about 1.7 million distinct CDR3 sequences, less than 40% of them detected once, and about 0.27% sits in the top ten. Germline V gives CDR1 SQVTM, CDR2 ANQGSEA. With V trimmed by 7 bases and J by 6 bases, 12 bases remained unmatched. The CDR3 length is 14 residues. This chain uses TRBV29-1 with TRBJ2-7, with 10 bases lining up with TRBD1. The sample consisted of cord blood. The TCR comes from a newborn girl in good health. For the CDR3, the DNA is TGCAGCGCAACGACAGGGGGCGGATTCTCCGAGCAGTACTTC. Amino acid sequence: CSATTGGGFSEQYF.